Presented here are 30 T cell receptor beta chains from one specimen sequenced in a study of control samples from healthy donors and cancer patients. Repertoires were generated with immunoSEQ multiplex PCR, while TCRdb's copy carries only in-frame clones and drops some. The repertoire holds about 100,000 clones, around 88% seen once, with 13% to 15% in the top ten. The specimen was blood. The receptor set was obtained from a man younger than 45 in good health.

V is TRBV19 and J is TRBJ2-7; TRBD1 matches 9 bases. With V trimmed by 6 bases and J by 4 bases, 7 bases remained unmatched. The CDR3 consists of 14 residues. Germline V gene lookup returns CDR1 LNHDA and CDR2 SQIVND (reference sequence). The CDR3 sequence is CASSWMDRGYEQYF. The CDR3 nucleotides read TGTGCCAGTAGCTGGATGGACAGGGGATACGAGCAGTACTTC.

The rearrangement uses TRBV19 and TRBJ1-1; TRBD1 matches 7 bases. CDR1 is LNHDA and CDR2 is SQIVND in the germline V gene (reference sequence). The CDR3 loop spans 14 amino acids. J lost 5 bases, V lost 4 bases, and 7 bases had no gene match. The CDR3: CASSTWTGRTEAFF. As DNA, the CDR3 is TGTGCCAGTAGTACTTGGACAGGACGGACTGAAGCTTTCTTT.

This rearrangement joins TRBV29-1 to TRBJ2-1; D call uncertain. Per germline, CDR1 SQVTM and CDR2 ANQGSEA. V was shortened by 1 base and J by 5 bases, with 21 bases between the two germline ends. This CDR3 is 17 amino acids long. The chain's CDR3 is CSVEGNDTTLFHNEQFF. DNA of the CDR3: TGCAGCGTTGAAGGTAATGATACCACATTATTCCACAATGAGCAGTTCTTC.

This chain joins TRBV6-1 and TRBJ2-3; 8 bases fit TRBD2. The junction had 6 bases not matched to a gene; V was cut back by 2 bases and J by 2 bases. Germline CDR1 and CDR2: MNHNS and SASEGT. The CDR3 spans 16 residues. The chain's CDR3 is CASSEYGGRNTDTQYF. DNA for the CDR3: TGTGCCAGCAGTGAATATGGCGGGAGGAACACAGATACGCAGTATTTT.

The genes are TRBV7-8 and TRBJ1-4; 10 positions match TRBD1. The V segment lost 5 bases and the J segment 6 bases; nucleotides outside the gene matches: 12. The CDR3 extends over 17 amino acids. Germline V CDR1 and CDR2: SGHVS, FQNEAQ. In DNA form, the CDR3 reads TGTGCCAGCAGCCCCGGGACAGGGGTGGGATTTTATGAAAAACTGTTTTTT. Its translation: CASSPGTGVGFYEKLFF.

The rearrangement uses TRBV29-1 and TRBJ2-3, with no clear D. The CDR3 is 12 residues long. V lost 6 bases, J lost 4 bases, and 11 bases lay in between. Per the germline V gene, CDR1 is SQVTM and CDR2 is ANQGSEA. This chain's CDR3 is CSVNPPPDTQYF. DNA for the CDR3: TGCAGCGTCAACCCCCCCCCAGATACGCAGTATTTT.

The rearrangement joins TRBV27 to TRBJ1-5, with 7 bases matching TRBD1. The CDR3 is 14 amino acids. Germline lookup yields CDR1 MNHEY and CDR2 SMNVEV (reference sequence). The V and J ends lost 9 bases and 4 bases, in that order; junction bases with no gene match: 9. This CDR3 is CASRPGQLNQPQHF. CDR3 DNA: TGTGCCAGTCGACCGGGACAGCTTAATCAGCCCCAGCATTTT.

The chain is built from TRBV19 and TRBJ1-5; D is undetermined. Germline V gene lookup returns CDR1 LNHDA and CDR2 SQIVND (reference sequence). CDR3 length: 13 amino acids. The V gene lost 4 bases and the J gene lost 4 bases, with 8 bases spanning the gap. DNA for the CDR3: TGTGCCAGTAGTAAAGTCTGGAATCAGCCCCAGCATTTT. Its protein product is CASSKVWNQPQHF.

The CDR3 nucleotides are TGTGCCAGCAGCTTGGGACTAGCGGGAGGGACGCAGTATTTT. Protein product: CASSLGLAGGTQYF. This sequence joins TRBV5-4 and TRBJ2-3; 14 nucleotides agree with TRBD2. J gave up 9 bases and V 0 bases, and 0 bases lay outside the gene matches. The germline CDR1 and CDR2 sequences are SGHNT and YYREEE (reference sequence). This CDR3 is built from 14 residues.

This clone has a handful of counts. V and J are TRBV5-4 and TRBJ2-1, with 14 nucleotides matching TRBD2. Germline CDR1 is SGHNT and CDR2 is YYREEE (reference sequence). V shed 2 bases, J shed 1 base, and the junction held 8 bases outside the gene matches. The CDR3 is 19 amino acids. The CDR3 bases are TGTGCCAGCAGCTTCTCGGGACTAGCGGGAGTTTTATCCTACAATGAGCAGTTCTTC. It specifies CASSFSGLAGVLSYNEQFF.

This chain joins TRBV6-2 or TRBV6-3 and TRBJ2-2; D possibly corresponds to TRBD2 (5 bases). CDR1 and CDR2 from the germline V gene are MNHEY and SVGEGT. V was clipped by 5 bases and J by 9 bases, with 7 bases between them. CDR3 length: 11 amino acids. The CDR3 reads CASSRTWELFF. The CDR3 DNA reads as TGTGCCAGCAGTAGGACTTGGGAGCTGTTTTTT.

The chain recombines TRBV6-2 or TRBV6-3 with TRBJ2-2, with D unclear. V was clipped by 3 bases and J by 3 bases, with 8 bases between them. Germline V gives CDR1 MNHEY, CDR2 SVGEGT. The CDR3 consists of 14 residues. The CDR3 loop is CASSYGYYTGELFF. CDR3 bases: TGTGCCAGCAGTTATGGGTATTACACCGGGGAGCTGTTTTTT.

The chain combines TRBV24-1 with TRBJ2-5; no clear D gene. The CDR3 length is 14 residues. Germline V CDR1 and CDR2: KGHDR, SFDVKD. With 3 bases removed from V and 2 bases from J, the gap between germline ends came to 9 bases. CDR3 sequence: CATSDVVPQETQYF. The CDR3 region has the DNA TGTGCCACCAGTGATGTAGTGCCTCAAGAGACCCAGTACTTC.

This clone was counted once. The V call is TRBV19, the J call TRBJ1-2; no clear D gene. Germline CDR1 and CDR2: LNHDA and SQIVND (reference sequence). There are 12 residues in the CDR3. Trimming left V 3 bases short and J 4 bases short, with 6 bases between. CDR3 loop: CASSIRSYGYTF. In DNA form, the CDR3 reads TGTGCCAGTAGTATCCGCAGCTATGGCTACACCTTC.

The rearrangement joins TRBV4-3 to TRBJ2-7; perhaps TRBD2 as D (6 bases). Germline values: CDR1 LGHNA, CDR2 YSLEER. CDR3 length equals 15 residues. With 1 base removed from V and 4 bases from J, the gap between germline ends came to 14 bases. The CDR3: CASSQVLGGGYEQYF. The CDR3 DNA sequence: TGCGCCAGCAGCCAAGTTTTAGGTGGGGGGTACGAGCAGTACTTC.

The V call is TRBV30, the J call TRBJ1-1, with TRBD1 identical over 10 bases. V lost 3 bases and J lost 4; bases outside the gene matches: 2. The CDR3 runs 13 residues. Germline V CDR1 and CDR2: GTSNPN, SVGIG (reference sequence). The DNA for the CDR3 is TGTGCCTGGAGGGGACAGGGGACCACTGAAGCTTTCTTT. Protein: CAWRGQGTTEAFF.

The genes are TRBV28 and TRBJ1-2; TRBD1 matches at 9 bases. This CDR3 spans 14 amino acids. The germline CDR1 and CDR2 sequences are MDHEN and SYDVKM. V lost 6 bases, J lost 4 bases, and 6 bases stayed unmatched. DNA for the CDR3: TGTGCCAGCAGAATTGGACAGGGGTTCTATGGCTACACCTTC. It encodes CASRIGQGFYGYTF.

V and J are TRBV27 and TRBJ2-2; the D gene is possibly TRBD2 (6 bases). The V gene lost 3 bases and the J gene lost 2 bases, with 7 bases spanning the gap. This CDR3 comprises 14 residues. CDR1 MNHEY and CDR2 SMNVEV come from the germline V gene (reference sequence). For the CDR3, the DNA is TGTGCCAGCAGTTTCGGGGGAAACACCGGGGAGCTGTTTTTT. Its translation is CASSFGGNTGELFF.

For this clone: Distinct nucleotide sequences in the sample also encode this CDR3. This chain links TRBV27 with TRBJ1-1; D gene unclear. In germline, CDR1 is MNHEY, CDR2 SMNVEV (reference sequence). The CDR3 totals 12 residues. Deletions cut 3 bases from V and 4 bases from J, with 6 bases between. The CDR3 spells CASSFLGTEAFF. Here the CDR3 DNA reads TGTGCCAGCAGTTTTCTGGGCACTGAAGCTTTCTTT.

V is TRBV6-5 and J is TRBJ2-4, with D perhaps TRBD1 or TRBD2 (5 bases each). The CDR3 loop spans 14 amino acids. Germline CDR1 MNHEY, CDR2 SVGAGI. V dropped 6 bases and J dropped 9 bases, with 18 bases sitting between them. The CDR3 reads CASSDQGPGGIQYF. The CDR3 nucleotides are TGTGCCAGCAGCGACCAGGGACCCGGAGGCATTCAGTACTTC.

The chain is built from TRBV28 and TRBJ1-6; tentative D call: TRBD1 (5 bases). V lost 6 bases and J lost 9, with 21 bases in between. The CDR3 is 16 amino acids. The V gene's germline CDR1 is MDHEN and CDR2 SYDVKM. This CDR3 reads CASSPAPGTGISPLHF. The CDR3 DNA sequence: TGTGCCAGCAGCCCAGCCCCCGGGACTGGGATTTCACCCCTCCACTTT.

The sample holds a few counts of this clone. The rearrangement links TRBV15 to TRBJ2-7, with a possible D match to TRBD2 (5 bases). This CDR3 comprises 14 residues. The ends were cut back, 4 bases at V and 4 bases at J, with 14 bases in the middle. Looked up from germline, CDR1 is LNHNV and CDR2 is YYDKDF (reference sequence). CDR3 amino acids: CATSTGPGGYEQYF. The CDR3 DNA reads as TGTGCCACCAGCACCGGACCCGGCGGGTACGAGCAGTACTTC.

The chain employs TRBV10-3 and TRBJ2-3; 9 positions match TRBD2. The CDR3 is 18 residues long. Germline CDR1 reads ENHRY; CDR2 reads SYGVKD. With 1 base clipped from V and 2 bases from J, the junction kept 10 bases outside the gene matches. CDR3 in DNA: TGTGCCATCAGTGAGTTAGAACTAGCGGGCCTTTTCACAGATACGCAGTATTTT. It yields the protein CAISELELAGLFTDTQYF.

The V and J genes are TRBV4-1 and TRBJ1-5; D may be TRBD1 (5 bases). From germline, CDR1 is MGHRA and CDR2 YSYEKL. The CDR3 length is 16 residues. Deletions cut 1 base from V and 4 bases from J, with 14 bases between. The DNA of the CDR3 is TGCGCCAGCAGCCAAGTTTCCGGGGCCGTAAATCAGCCCCAGCATTTT. Amino acid sequence: CASSQVSGAVNQPQHF.

This chain links TRBV7-6 with TRBJ2-7; 9 bases are a match to TRBD1. The V gene's germline CDR1 is SGHVS and CDR2 FNYEAQ. V gave up 5 bases and J gave up 6 bases; unmatched junction bases: 11. This CDR3 has 15 amino acids. The CDR3 nucleotides read TGTGCCAGCAGCCCGGGACAGGGTGGGCGTTCCGAGCAGTACTTC. Amino acid sequence: CASSPGQGGRSEQYF.

CDR3 bases: TGCGCCAGCCGTCCCGGGGAGCTGTTTTTT. Encoded protein: CASRPGELFF. The chain combines TRBV10-1 with TRBJ2-2, with D hard to call. Germline-derived CDR1 and CDR2 are WNHNN and SYGVQD (reference sequence). The CDR3 has 10 amino acids. V lost 8 bases and J lost 6, with 4 bases in between.

This clone turned up a few times. Other DNA sequences within the sample encode an identical CDR3. The V call is TRBV7-3, the J call TRBJ2-1; 8 nucleotides agree with TRBD1. V lost 2 bases, J lost 5 bases, and 2 bases stayed unmatched. The CDR3 consists of 14 residues. Germline V gives CDR1 SGHTA, CDR2 FQGTGA. The chain's CDR3 is CASSLGQGHNEQFF. The CDR3 DNA sequence: TGTGCCAGCAGCTTAGGACAGGGCCACAATGAGCAGTTCTTC.

This rearrangement joins TRBV11-2 to TRBJ2-1; TRBD2 matches 9 bases. V dropped 8 bases and J dropped 7; count of bases not matched to a gene: 9. CDR1 and CDR2 from the germline V gene are SGHAT and FQNNGV. The CDR3 contains 14 residues. This CDR3 reads CASLREGLRNEQFF. In DNA, the CDR3 is TGTGCCAGCTTGCGGGAGGGCCTAAGGAATGAGCAGTTCTTC.

The V gene is TRBV11-2, the J gene TRBJ2-1, with D possibly being TRBD1 (6 bases). This CDR3 region has 17 residues. Trimming removed 5 bases at V and 9 bases at J, with 26 bases between. Germline values: CDR1 SGHAT, CDR2 FQNNGV. CDR3 coding DNA: TGTGCCAGCAGCCCTACGATGGGCGCGACACAGGGCGTTGAGCAGTTCTTC. This encodes CASSPTMGATQGVEQFF.

The gene calls are TRBV14 and TRBJ2-7, with D possibly called TRBD1 or TRBD2 (5 bases each). CDR1 is SGHDN and CDR2 is FVKESK in the germline V gene. Trimming pared 0 bases from V and 3 bases from J, leaving 21 bases between. CDR3 length: 18 amino acids. The CDR3 region is CASSQDGGREGLYYEQYF. The CDR3, as DNA: TGTGCCAGCAGCCAAGATGGAGGCAGGGAAGGACTCTACTACGAGCAGTACTTC.